Below are 4 T cell receptor beta chains sequenced from a single sample in a study of T cells in Graves' hyperthyroidism and ophthalmopathy. The investigators amplified TCR beta CDR3 regions from RNA transcripts. The HTBI primer set drove a first-round RT-PCR of the TCR CDR3. Via MiXCR, TCRdb re-called the multiplex PCR reads, giving one row per CDR3 protein. The sample consists of a few hundred thousand distinct CDR3 sequences, around a quarter of them appearing once. What was sequenced was blood. Source of these receptors: a man aged 50 to 60 with Graves' hyperthyroidism.

In its sample, this clonotype was seen many times. The chain carries TRBV6-1 and TRBJ2-3, with 8 nucleotides matching TRBD1. Germline assignment: CDR1 MNHNS and CDR2 SASEGT. The trim removed 4 bases at V and 4 bases at J, leaving 4 bases unmatched. CDR3 length equals 14 residues. This CDR3 reads CASSAPGGADTQYF. In nucleotides, the CDR3 is TGTGCCAGCAGTGCCCCAGGGGGCGCAGATACGCAGTATTTT.

This sequence joins TRBV20-1 and TRBJ1-4, with 7 bases fitting TRBD1. CDR1 and CDR2 from the germline V gene are DFQATT and SNEGSKA (reference sequence). J gave up 2 bases and V 7 bases, and 7 bases lay outside the gene matches. The CDR3 spans 14 residues. CDR3: CSVRGTATNEKLFF. CDR3 nucleotide sequence: TGCAGTGTCAGGGGGACTGCGACTAATGAAAAACTGTTTTTT.

Only a few counts were recorded for this clonotype. The chain employs TRBV11-2 and TRBJ2-2; D unclear. CDR1 and CDR2 (germline): SGHAT, FQNNGV. The CDR3 consists of 13 residues. V was clipped by 6 bases and J by 4 bases, with 9 bases between them. The CDR3 here is CASRPDTTGELFF. The CDR3 DNA follows: TGTGCCAGCAGACCCGACACCACCGGGGAGCTGTTTTTT.

The rearrangement joins TRBV20-1 to TRBJ1-4; unclear D gene. CDR3 length equals 16 residues. The germline V and J ends were trimmed by 2 bases and 4 bases, with 17 bases remaining between them. Per germline, CDR1 DFQATT and CDR2 SNEGSKA (reference sequence). The CDR3 DNA reads TGCAGTGCTAGAAACCTTCCCGGACGGGGTAATGAAAAACTGTTTTTT. Its protein product is CSARNLPGRGNEKLFF.